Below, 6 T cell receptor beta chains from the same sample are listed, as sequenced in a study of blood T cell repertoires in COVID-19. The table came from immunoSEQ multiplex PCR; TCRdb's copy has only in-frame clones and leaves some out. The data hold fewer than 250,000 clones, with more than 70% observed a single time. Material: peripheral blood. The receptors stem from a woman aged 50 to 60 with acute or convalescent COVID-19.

CDR3 residues: CAISEGQGMGEQYF. As DNA, the CDR3 is TGTGCCATCAGTGAGGGACAGGGGATGGGAGAGCAGTACTTC. The genes are TRBV10-3 and TRBJ2-7, with 9 bases identical to TRBD1. Germline values: CDR1 ENHRY, CDR2 SYGVKD. This CDR3 is built from 14 residues. Losses at the gene ends were 2 bases for V and 7 bases for J; bases not matched to a gene: 6.

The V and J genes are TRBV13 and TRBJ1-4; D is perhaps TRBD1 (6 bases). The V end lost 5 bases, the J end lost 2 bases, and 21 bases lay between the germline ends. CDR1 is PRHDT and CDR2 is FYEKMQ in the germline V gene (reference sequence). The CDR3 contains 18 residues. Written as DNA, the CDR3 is TGTGCCAGCAGCCCTTATCCCCTCCGAGGACAGACTAATGAAAAACTGTTTTTT. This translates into CASSPYPLRGQTNEKLFF.

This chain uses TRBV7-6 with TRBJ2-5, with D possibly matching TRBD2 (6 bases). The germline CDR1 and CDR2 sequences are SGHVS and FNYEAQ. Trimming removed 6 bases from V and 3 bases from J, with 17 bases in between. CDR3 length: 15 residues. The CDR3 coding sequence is TGTGCCAGCAGGGTAGGAGGGACGCCCGAAGAGACCCAGTACTTC. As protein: CASRVGGTPEETQYF.

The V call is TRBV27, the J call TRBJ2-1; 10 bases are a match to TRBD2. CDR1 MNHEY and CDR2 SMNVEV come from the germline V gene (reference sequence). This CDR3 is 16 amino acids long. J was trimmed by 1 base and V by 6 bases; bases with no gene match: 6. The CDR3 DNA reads TGTGCCAGCAGCTTTCTAGCGGGAGTGTCCTACAATGAGCAGTTCTTC. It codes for CASSFLAGVSYNEQFF.

The CDR3 DNA follows: TGTGCCACCCGGGGACTAGCGGAGGACCCGTACTTC. This gives the protein CATRGLAEDPYF. The rearrangement uses TRBV6-6 and TRBJ2-5; 11 nucleotides agree with TRBD2. From germline, CDR1 is MNHNY and CDR2 SVGAGI (reference sequence). The CDR3 is 12 residues long. V gave up 10 bases and J gave up 13 bases; unmatched junction bases: 11.

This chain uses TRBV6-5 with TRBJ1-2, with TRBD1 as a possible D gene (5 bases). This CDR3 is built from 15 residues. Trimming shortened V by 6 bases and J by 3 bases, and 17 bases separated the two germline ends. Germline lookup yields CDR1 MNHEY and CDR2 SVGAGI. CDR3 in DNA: TGTGCCAGCAGGGCGGGGACTGCAGGCGACTATGGCTACACCTTC. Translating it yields CASRAGTAGDYGYTF.